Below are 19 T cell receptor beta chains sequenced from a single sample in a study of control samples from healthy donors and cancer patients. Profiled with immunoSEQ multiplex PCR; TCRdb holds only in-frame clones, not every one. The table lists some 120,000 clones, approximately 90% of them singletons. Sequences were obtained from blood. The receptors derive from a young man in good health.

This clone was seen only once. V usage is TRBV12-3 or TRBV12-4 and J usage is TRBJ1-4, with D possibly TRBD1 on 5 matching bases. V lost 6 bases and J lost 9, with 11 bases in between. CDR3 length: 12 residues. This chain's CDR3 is CASSQQEKKLFF. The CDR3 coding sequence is TGTGCCAGCAGCCAACAGGAGAAAAAACTGTTTTTT.

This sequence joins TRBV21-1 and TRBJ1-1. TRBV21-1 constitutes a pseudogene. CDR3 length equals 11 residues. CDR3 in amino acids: CASSTRNEAFF. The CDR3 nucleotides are TGTGCCAGCAGCACCCGGAATGAAGCTTTCTTT.

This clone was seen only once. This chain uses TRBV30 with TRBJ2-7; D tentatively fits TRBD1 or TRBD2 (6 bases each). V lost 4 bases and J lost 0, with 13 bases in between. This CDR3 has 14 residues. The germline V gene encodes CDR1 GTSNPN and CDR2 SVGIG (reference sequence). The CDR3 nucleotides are TGTGCCTGGACCGGAGGGGGAAGCTCCTACGAGCAGTACTTC. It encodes CAWTGGGSSYEQYF.

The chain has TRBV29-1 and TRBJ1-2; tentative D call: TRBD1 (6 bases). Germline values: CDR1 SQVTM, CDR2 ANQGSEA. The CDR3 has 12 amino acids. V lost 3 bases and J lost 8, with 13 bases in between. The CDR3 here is CSVDLTGQGYTF. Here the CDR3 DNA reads TGCAGCGTTGATTTAACAGGGCAAGGCTACACCTTC.

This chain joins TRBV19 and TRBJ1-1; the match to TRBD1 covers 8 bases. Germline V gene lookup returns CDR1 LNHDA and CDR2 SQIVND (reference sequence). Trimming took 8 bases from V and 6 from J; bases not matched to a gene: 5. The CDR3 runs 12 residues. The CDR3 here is CASYDRGAEAFF. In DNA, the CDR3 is TGTGCCAGTTATGACAGGGGCGCTGAAGCTTTCTTT.

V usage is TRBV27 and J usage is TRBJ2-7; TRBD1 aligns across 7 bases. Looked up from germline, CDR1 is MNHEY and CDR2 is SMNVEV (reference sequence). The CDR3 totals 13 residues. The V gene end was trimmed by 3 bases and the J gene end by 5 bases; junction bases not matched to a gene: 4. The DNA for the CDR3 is TGTGCCAGCAGTTTTAGGGGGCCCAACGAGCAGTACTTC. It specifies CASSFRGPNEQYF.

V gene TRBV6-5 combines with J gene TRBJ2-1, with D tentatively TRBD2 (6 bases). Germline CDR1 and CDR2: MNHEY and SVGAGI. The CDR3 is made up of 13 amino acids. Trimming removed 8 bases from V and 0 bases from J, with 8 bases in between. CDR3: CASGGSSYNEQFF. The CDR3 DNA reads TGTGCCAGCGGGGGGAGCTCCTACAATGAGCAGTTCTTC.

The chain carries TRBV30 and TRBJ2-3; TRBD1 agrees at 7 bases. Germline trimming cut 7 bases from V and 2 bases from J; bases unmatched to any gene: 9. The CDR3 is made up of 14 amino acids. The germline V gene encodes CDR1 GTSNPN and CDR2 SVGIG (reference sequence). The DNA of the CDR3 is TGTGCCTTAAGGACAGGTCAAATCACAGATACGCAGTATTTT. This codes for CALRTGQITDTQYF. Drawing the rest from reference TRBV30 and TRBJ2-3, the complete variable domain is SQTIHQWPATLVQPVGSPLSLECTVEGTSNPNLYWYRQAAGRGLQLLFYSVGIGQISSEVPQNLSASRPQDRQFILSSKKLLLSDSGFYLCALRTGQITDTQYFGPGTRLTVL.

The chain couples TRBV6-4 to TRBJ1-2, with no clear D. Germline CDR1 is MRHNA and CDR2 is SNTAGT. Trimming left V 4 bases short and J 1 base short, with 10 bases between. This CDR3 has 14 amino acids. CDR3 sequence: CASSVTSDNYGYTF. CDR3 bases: TGTGCCAGCAGTGTAACCTCAGATAACTATGGCTACACCTTC.

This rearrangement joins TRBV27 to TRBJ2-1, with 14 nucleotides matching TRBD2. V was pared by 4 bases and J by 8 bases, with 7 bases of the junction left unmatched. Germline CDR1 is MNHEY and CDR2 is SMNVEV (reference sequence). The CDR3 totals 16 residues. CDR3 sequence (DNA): TGTGCCAGCAGTTCTTTGACTAGCGGGGGGGCATATGAGCAGTTCTTC. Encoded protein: CASSSLTSGGAYEQFF.

CDR3 loop: CASSPRQGWTEAFF. The DNA for the CDR3 is TGTGCCAGCAGTCCGCGACAGGGTTGGACTGAAGCTTTCTTT. This chain joins TRBV27 and TRBJ1-1, with TRBD1 identical over 7 bases. Per the germline V gene, CDR1 is MNHEY and CDR2 is SMNVEV (reference sequence). With 5 bases clipped from V and 5 bases from J, the junction kept 8 bases outside the gene matches. The CDR3 runs to 14 residues.

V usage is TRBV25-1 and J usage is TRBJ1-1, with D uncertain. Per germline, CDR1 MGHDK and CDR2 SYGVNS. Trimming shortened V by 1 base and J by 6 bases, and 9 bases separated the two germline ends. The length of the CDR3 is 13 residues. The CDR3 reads CASSESDDPEAFF. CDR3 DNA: TGTGCCAGCAGTGAATCGGACGATCCTGAAGCTTTCTTT.

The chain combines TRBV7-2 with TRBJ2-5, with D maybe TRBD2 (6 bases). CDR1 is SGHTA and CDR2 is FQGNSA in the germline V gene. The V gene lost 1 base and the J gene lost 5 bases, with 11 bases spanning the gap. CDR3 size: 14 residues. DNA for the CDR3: TGTGCCAGCAGCTTAGTAGCGGTTGGGGAGACCCAGTACTTC. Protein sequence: CASSLVAVGETQYF. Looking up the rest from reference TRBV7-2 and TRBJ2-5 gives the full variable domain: GAGVSQSPSNKVTEKGKDVELRCDPISGHTALYWYRQSLGQGLEFLIYFQGNSAPDKSGLPSDRFSAERTGGSVSTLTIQRTQQEDSAVYLCASSLVAVGETQYFGPGTRLLVL.

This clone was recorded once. As DNA, the CDR3 is TGTGCCAGCAGCTTGACAGGGGGCTCGGATACGCAGTATTTT. This codes for CASSLTGGSDTQYF. V gene TRBV5-4 combines with J gene TRBJ2-3; 9 nucleotides line up with TRBD1. Per germline, CDR1 SGHNT and CDR2 YYREEE (reference sequence). The CDR3 extends over 14 amino acids. The V and J ends lost 1 base and 6 bases, in that order; junction bases with no gene match: 3.

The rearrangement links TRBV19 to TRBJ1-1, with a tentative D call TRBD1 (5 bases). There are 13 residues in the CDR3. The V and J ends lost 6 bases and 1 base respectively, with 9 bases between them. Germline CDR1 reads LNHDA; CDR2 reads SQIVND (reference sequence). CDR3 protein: CASRPTENTEAFF. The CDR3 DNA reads TGTGCCAGTAGGCCGACAGAGAACACTGAAGCTTTCTTT.

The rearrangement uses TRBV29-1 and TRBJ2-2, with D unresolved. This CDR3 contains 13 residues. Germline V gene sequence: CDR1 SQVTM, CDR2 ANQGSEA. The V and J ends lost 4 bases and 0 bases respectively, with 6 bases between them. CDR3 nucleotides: TGCAGCGTTGGACAACCGAACACCGGGGAGCTGTTTTTT. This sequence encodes CSVGQPNTGELFF.

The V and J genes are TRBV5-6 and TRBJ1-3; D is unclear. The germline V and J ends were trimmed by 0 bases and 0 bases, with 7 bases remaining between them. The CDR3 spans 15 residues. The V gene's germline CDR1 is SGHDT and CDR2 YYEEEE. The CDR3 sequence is CASSLGPHSGNTIYF. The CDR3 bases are TGTGCCAGCAGCTTGGGTCCGCACTCTGGAAACACCATATATTTT.

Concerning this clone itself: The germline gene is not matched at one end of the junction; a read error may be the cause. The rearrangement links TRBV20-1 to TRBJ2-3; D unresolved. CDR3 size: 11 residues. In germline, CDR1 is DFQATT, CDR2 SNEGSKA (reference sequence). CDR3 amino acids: CSASQPDTQYF. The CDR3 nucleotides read TGCAGTGCTAGTCAGCCAGATACACAGTATTTT.

CDR3 amino acids: CASSFIRGLGTGELFF. CDR3 DNA sequence: TGTGCCAGCAGCTTTATTAGAGGGCTGGGCACCGGGGAGCTGTTTTTT. The chain carries TRBV27 and TRBJ2-2; D perhaps matches TRBD2 (5 bases). The CDR3 covers 16 residues. Looked up from germline, CDR1 is MNHEY and CDR2 is SMNVEV (reference sequence). Trimming cost V 6 bases and J 4 bases, with 18 bases left between them.